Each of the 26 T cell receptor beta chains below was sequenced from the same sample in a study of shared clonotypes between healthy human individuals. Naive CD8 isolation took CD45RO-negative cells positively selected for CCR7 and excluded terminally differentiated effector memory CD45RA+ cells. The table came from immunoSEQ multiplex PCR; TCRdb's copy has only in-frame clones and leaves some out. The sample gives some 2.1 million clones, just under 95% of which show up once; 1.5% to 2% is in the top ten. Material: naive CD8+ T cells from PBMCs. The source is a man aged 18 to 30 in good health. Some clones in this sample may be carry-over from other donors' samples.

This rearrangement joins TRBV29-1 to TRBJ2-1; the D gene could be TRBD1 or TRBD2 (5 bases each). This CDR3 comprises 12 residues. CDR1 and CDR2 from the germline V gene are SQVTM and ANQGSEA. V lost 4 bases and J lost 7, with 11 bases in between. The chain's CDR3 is CSVGVGPNEQFF. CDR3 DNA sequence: TGCAGCGTTGGCGTGGGACCTAATGAGCAGTTCTTC.

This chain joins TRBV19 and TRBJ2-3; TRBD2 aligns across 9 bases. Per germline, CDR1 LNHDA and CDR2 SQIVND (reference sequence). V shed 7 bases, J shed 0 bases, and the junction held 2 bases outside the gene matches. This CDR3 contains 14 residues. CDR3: CASISGSSTDTQYF. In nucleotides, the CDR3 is TGTGCCAGTATTAGCGGGAGCAGCACAGATACGCAGTATTTT.

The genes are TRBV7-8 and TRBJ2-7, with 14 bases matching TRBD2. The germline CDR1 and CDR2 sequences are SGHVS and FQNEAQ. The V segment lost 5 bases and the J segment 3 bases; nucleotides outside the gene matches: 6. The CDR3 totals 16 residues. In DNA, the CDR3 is TGTGCCAGCAGCGAATCCGGGACTAGCGGGAGCTACGAGCAGTACTTC. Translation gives CASSESGTSGSYEQYF.

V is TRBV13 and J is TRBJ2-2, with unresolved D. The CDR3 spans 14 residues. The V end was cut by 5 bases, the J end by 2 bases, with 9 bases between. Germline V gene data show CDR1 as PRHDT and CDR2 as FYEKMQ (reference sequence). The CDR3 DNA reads TGTGCCAGCAGCGTAAGCTTAAACACCGGGGAGCTGTTTTTT. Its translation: CASSVSLNTGELFF. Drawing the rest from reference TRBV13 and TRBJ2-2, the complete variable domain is AAGVIQSPRHLIKEKRETATLKCYPIPRHDTVYWYQQGPGQDPQFLISFYEKMQSDKGSIPDRFSAQQFSDYHSELNMSSLELGDSALYFCASSVSLNTGELFFGEGSRLTVL.

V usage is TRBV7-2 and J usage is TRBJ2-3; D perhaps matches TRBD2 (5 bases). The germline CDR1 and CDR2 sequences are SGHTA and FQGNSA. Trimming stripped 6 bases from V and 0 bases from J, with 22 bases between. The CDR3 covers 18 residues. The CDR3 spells CASRIFDNLRGSTDTQYF. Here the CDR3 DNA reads TGTGCCAGCAGAATATTCGATAACTTACGGGGTAGCACAGATACGCAGTATTTT.

The CDR3: CASSAPIALATYEQYF. The CDR3, as DNA: TGTGCCAGCAGCGCACCAATAGCACTAGCGACCTACGAGCAGTACTTC. The J gene is TRBJ2-7, the V gene TRBV7-9; 7 bases align to TRBD2. Germline V CDR1 and CDR2: SEHNR, FQNEAQ (reference sequence). The J segment lost 2 bases and the V segment lost 5 bases, leaving 12 bases of the junction unmatched. The CDR3 runs 16 residues.

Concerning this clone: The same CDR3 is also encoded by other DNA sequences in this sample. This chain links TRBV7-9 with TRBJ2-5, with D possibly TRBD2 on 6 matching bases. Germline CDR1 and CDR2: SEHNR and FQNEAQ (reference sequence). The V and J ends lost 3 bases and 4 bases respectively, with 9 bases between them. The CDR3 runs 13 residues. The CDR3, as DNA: TGTGCCAGCAGCTTGGGGGGAGGAGAGACCCAGTACTTC. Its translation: CASSLGGGETQYF.

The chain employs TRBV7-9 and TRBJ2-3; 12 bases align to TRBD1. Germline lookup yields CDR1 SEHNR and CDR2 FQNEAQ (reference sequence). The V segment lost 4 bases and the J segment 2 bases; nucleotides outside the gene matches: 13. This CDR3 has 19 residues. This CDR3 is CASSSPVPGQGALTDTQYF. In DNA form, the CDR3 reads TGTGCCAGCAGCTCGCCCGTTCCGGGACAGGGGGCTCTCACAGATACGCAGTATTTT.

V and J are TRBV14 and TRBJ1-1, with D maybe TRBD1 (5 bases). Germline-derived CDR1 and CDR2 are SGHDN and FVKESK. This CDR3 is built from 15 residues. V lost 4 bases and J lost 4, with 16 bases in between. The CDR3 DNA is TGTGCCAGCAGCCCCTGGAGGGGAGGTGGCACTGAAGCTTTCTTT. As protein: CASSPWRGGGTEAFF.

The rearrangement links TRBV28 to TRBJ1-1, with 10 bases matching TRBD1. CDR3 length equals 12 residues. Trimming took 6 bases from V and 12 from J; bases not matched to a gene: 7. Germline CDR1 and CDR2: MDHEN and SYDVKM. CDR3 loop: CASRTGTGVPFF. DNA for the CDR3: TGTGCCAGCAGGACCGGGACAGGGGTCCCTTTCTTT.

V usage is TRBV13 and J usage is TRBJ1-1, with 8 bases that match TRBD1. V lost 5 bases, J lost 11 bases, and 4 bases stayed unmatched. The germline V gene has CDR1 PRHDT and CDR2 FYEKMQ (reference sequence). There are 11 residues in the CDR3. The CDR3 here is CASSPDRAAFF. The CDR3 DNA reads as TGTGCCAGCAGCCCGGACAGGGCGGCTTTCTTT.

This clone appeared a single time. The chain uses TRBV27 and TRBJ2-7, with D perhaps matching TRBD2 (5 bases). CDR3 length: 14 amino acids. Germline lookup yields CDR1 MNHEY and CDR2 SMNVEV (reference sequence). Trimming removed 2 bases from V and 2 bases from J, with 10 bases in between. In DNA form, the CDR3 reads TGTGCCAGCAGTTTAAGGGCCGGGACCTACGAGCAGTACTTC. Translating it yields CASSLRAGTYEQYF.

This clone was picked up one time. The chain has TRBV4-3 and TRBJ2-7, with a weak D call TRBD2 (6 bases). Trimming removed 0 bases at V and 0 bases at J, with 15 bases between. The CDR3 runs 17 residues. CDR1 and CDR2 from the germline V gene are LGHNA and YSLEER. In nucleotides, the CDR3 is TGCGCCAGCAGCCAAGAAGTAGACGGGAGTGTCTCCTACGAGCAGTACTTC. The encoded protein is CASSQEVDGSVSYEQYF.

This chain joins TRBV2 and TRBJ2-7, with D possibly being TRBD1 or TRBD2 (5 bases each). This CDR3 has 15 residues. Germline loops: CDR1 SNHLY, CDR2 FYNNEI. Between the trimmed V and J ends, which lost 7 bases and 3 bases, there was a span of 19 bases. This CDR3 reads CASNWDAGDLYEQYF. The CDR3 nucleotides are TGTGCCAGCAACTGGGACGCCGGGGACCTCTACGAGCAGTACTTC.

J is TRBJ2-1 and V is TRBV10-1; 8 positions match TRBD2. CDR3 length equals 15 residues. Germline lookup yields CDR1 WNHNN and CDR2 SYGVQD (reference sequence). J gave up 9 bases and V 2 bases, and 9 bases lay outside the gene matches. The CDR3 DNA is TGCGCCAGCAGTGAGAGGGACTACGGGAGGGGTGAGCAGTTCTTC. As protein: CASSERDYGRGEQFF.

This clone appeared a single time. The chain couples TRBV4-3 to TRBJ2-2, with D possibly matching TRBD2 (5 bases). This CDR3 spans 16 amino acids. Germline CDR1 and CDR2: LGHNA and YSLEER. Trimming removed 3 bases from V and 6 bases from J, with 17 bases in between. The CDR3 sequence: CASSQLGLTKAGELFF. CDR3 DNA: TGCGCCAGCAGCCAGCTAGGACTTACAAAAGCCGGGGAGCTGTTTTTT.

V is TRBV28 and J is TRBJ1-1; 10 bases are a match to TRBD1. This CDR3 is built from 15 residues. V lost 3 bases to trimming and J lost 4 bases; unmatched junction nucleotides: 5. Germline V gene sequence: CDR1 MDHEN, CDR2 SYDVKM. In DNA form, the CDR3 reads TGTGCCAGCAGTTTTTTCCGGACAGGGGGCACTGAAGCTTTCTTT. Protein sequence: CASSFFRTGGTEAFF.

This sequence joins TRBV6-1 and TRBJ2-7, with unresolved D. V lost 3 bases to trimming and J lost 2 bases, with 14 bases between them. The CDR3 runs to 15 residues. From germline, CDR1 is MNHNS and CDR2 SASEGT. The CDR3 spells CASSDRRNPPYEQYF. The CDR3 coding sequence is TGTGCCAGCAGTGATCGCCGAAATCCTCCCTACGAGCAGTACTTC.

This chain's CDR3 is CASSVRPGENGYTF. DNA for the CDR3: TGTGCCAGCAGCGTGAGGCCCGGGGAAAATGGCTACACCTTC. This chain links TRBV9 with TRBJ1-2, with D hard to call. Germline assignment: CDR1 SGDLS and CDR2 YYNGEE. Trimming stripped 2 bases from V and 6 bases from J, with 14 bases between. This CDR3 contains 14 residues.

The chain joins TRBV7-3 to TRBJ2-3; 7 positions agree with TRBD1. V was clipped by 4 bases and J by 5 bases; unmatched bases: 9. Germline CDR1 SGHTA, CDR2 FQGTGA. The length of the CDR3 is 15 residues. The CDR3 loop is CASSSTPDRQDTQYF. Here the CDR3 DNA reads TGTGCCAGCAGCTCCACCCCGGACAGGCAAGATACGCAGTATTTT.

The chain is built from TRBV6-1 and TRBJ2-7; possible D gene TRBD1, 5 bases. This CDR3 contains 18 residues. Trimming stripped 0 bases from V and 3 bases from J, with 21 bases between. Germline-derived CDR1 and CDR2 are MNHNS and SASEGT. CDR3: CASSEAGGNRYEIYEQYF. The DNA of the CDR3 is TGTGCCAGCAGTGAAGCGGGTGGGAACAGGTACGAAATCTACGAGCAGTACTTC.

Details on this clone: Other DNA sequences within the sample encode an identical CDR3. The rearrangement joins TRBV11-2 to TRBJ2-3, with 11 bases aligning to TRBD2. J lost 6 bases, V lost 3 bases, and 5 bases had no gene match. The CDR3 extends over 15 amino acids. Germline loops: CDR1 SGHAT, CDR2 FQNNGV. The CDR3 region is CASSFLAGGADTQYF. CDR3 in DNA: TGTGCCAGCAGCTTTTTAGCGGGAGGGGCTGATACGCAGTATTTT.

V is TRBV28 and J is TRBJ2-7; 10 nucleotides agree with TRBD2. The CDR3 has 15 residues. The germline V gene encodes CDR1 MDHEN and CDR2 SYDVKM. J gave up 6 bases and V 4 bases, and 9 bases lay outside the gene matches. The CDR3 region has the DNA TGTGCCAGCAGTTCGGAGCGGGAGGGCCCCATCGAGCAGTACTTC. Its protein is CASSSEREGPIEQYF.

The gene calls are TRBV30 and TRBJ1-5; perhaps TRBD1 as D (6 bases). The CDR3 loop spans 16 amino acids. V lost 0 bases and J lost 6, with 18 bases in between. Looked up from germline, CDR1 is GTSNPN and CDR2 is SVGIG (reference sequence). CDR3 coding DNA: TGTGCCTGGAGTGTACCCGAATGGGGGCTGGTTCAGCCCCAGCATTTT. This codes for CAWSVPEWGLVQPQHF.

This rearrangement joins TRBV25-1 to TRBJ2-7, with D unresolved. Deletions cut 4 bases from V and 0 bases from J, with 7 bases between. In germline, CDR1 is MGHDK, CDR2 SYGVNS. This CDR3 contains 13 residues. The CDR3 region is CASSAPRSYEQYF. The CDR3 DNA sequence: TGTGCCAGCAGTGCCCCCCGCTCCTACGAGCAGTACTTC.

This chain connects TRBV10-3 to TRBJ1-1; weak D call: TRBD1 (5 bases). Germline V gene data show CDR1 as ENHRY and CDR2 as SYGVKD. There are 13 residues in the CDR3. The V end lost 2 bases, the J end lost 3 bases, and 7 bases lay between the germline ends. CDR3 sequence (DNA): TGTGCCATCAGTGAGGGGGCGGACACTGAAGCTTTCTTT. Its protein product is CAISEGADTEAFF.